This T cell receptor (beta chain) was documented in a study of T-cell memory formation after mild COVID-19. Remarks on this clonotype: Its matching antigen is unknown.

Study results and limitations: A subset of responding clones appeared in pre-infection memory, suggesting cross-reactive memory joined. Clones that contracted clustered mainly in CM and EM if CD4+ and in EMRA if CD8+.

One entry per CDR3 protein results from TCRdb running MiXCR on the 5' RACE reads. The table has roughly 280,000 distinct CDR3 sequences, 16% seen once; the top ten hold around a fifth. CDR1 is KGHDR and CDR2 is SFDVKD in the germline V gene. The CDR3 runs to 17 residues. V lost 1 base and J 9 bases, leaving 21 bases between the germline ends. This receptor was identified in a man between 18 and 35 years old who had mild COVID-19 (a few samples of this study predate the infection). Cell type and time point are not known. Sequenced: PBMCs or a T cell subset sorted from them (not recorded which). V gene TRBV24-1 combines with J gene TRBJ2-1; no clear D gene. The DNA for the CDR3 is TGTGCCACCAGTGATTTTATATTGACAAGATTTTTAACTGAGCAGTTCTTC. Its translation: CATSDFILTRFLTEQFF.